Below, 14 T cell receptor beta chains from the same sample are listed, as sequenced in a study of OX40 agonist ivuxolimab in advanced cancers. Data came from immunoSEQ multiplex PCR; TCRdb stores just in-frame clones and leaves some out. This sample carries about 90,000 clones, more than 75% of them seen once, and the ten largest clones take roughly 0.32%. The specimen comprised CD4+ or CD8+ T cells sorted from blood, sampled in a trial of the OX40 agonist ivuxolimab. These receptors all come from an adult with an advanced solid tumor such as melanoma, head and neck, liver or kidney cancer.

The rearrangement links TRBV5-4 to TRBJ2-1; 13 bases agree with TRBD2. The CDR3 contains 16 residues. The germline V gene encodes CDR1 SGHNT and CDR2 YYREEE (reference sequence). After removal of 0 bases from V and 4 bases from J, the junction contained 1 base not matched to a gene. Here the CDR3 reads CASSLGGLAGYNEQFF. The CDR3 nucleotides are TGTGCCAGCAGCTTGGGGGGACTAGCGGGGTACAATGAGCAGTTCTTC.

V gene TRBV6-1 combines with J gene TRBJ2-7; the D is unclear. CDR1 MNHNS and CDR2 SASEGT come from the germline V gene. The CDR3 spans 14 residues. V lost 2 bases, J lost 3 bases, and 11 bases lay in between. CDR3 protein: CASSEPPDHYEQYF. The CDR3 coding sequence is TGTGCCAGCAGTGAACCGCCGGACCACTACGAGCAGTACTTC.

V and J are TRBV7-8 and TRBJ1-5; no clear D. Trimming left V 1 base short and J 3 bases short, with 13 bases between. The germline V gene has CDR1 SGHVS and CDR2 FQNEAQ. The CDR3 covers 16 residues. CDR3 loop: CASSLGTASPNQPQHF. The CDR3 DNA reads as TGTGCCAGCAGCTTAGGGACTGCATCCCCCAATCAGCCCCAGCATTTT.

The rearrangement uses TRBV11-3 and TRBJ1-5; unclear D gene. The CDR3 runs to 17 residues. V lost 1 base and J 6 bases, leaving 19 bases between the germline ends. Germline V lookup: CDR1 SGHNT, CDR2 YENEEA. The CDR3 spells CASSLGSTLIRCQPQHF. The CDR3 nucleotides are TGTGCCAGCAGCTTAGGTTCCACTCTCATCAGGTGTCAGCCCCAGCATTTT.

The rearrangement uses TRBV7-8 and TRBJ1-5; 9 nucleotides match TRBD1. CDR1 and CDR2 from the germline V gene are SGHVS and FQNEAQ. With 1 base clipped from V and 3 bases from J, the junction kept 4 bases outside the gene matches. This CDR3 contains 16 residues. As DNA, the CDR3 is TGTGCCAGCAGCTTAGGGGACAGGGTCAACAATCAGCCCCAGCATTTT. Its protein product is CASSLGDRVNNQPQHF.

The chain has TRBV19 and TRBJ2-7; D unclear. The V and J ends lost 3 bases and 1 base respectively, with 13 bases between them. Germline CDR1 LNHDA, CDR2 SQIVND (reference sequence). The CDR3 totals 15 residues. In DNA, the CDR3 is TGTGCCAGTAGTATTGGGTCTCCTATGTCCTACGAGCAGTACTTC. The encoded protein is CASSIGSPMSYEQYF.

The chain recombines TRBV5-6 with TRBJ1-1; D is perhaps TRBD1 (5 bases). This CDR3 contains 15 residues. Germline V CDR1 and CDR2: SGHDT, YYEEEE. V was pared by 1 base and J by 0 bases, with 10 bases between. The DNA of the CDR3 is TGTGCCAGCAGCTTGTTTAGGGGAATGAACACTGAAGCTTTCTTT. It encodes CASSLFRGMNTEAFF.

Only one count was recorded for this clone. J is TRBJ1-5 and V is TRBV18; no clear D. V was pared by 2 bases and J by 0 bases, with 14 bases between. The CDR3 length is 17 residues. Germline CDR1 is KGHSH and CDR2 is LQKENI. CDR3 protein: CASSPERVTVSNQPQHF. The CDR3 nucleotides are TGTGCCAGCTCACCAGAGAGGGTAACAGTTAGCAATCAGCCCCAGCATTTT.

The V gene is TRBV19, the J gene TRBJ2-1; no definite D call. Between the trimmed V and J ends, which lost 4 bases and 8 bases, there was a span of 9 bases. There are 12 residues in the CDR3. Germline loops: CDR1 LNHDA, CDR2 SQIVND (reference sequence). The DNA for the CDR3 is TGTGCCAGTAGTACAACAAACCATGAGCAGTTCTTC. Its protein product is CASSTTNHEQFF.

This clone was detected only once. The chain couples TRBV5-4 to TRBJ2-3, with 13 nucleotides matching TRBD2. The CDR3 is made up of 18 amino acids. Unmatched junction bases numbered 6, after V lost 0 bases and J lost 2 bases. Germline CDR1 reads SGHNT; CDR2 reads YYREEE (reference sequence). The CDR3 spells CASSLELAGGGSTDTQYF. In DNA form, the CDR3 reads TGTGCCAGCAGCTTGGAACTAGCGGGAGGGGGGTCCACAGATACGCAGTATTTT.

The chain uses TRBV5-1 and TRBJ2-2; weak D call: TRBD2 (6 bases). Germline V gives CDR1 SGHRS, CDR2 YFSETQ. Trimming took off 5 bases at V and 7 bases at J, with 15 bases between the two ends. This CDR3 spans 14 amino acids. CDR3 residues: CASRSGDRIGELFF. In DNA form, the CDR3 reads TGCGCCAGCAGGTCGGGGGATCGGATCGGGGAGCTGTTTTTT.

The V gene is TRBV19, the J gene TRBJ1-5, with 7 bases lining up with TRBD1. This CDR3 region has 13 residues. The J segment lost 3 bases and the V segment lost 6 bases, leaving 2 bases of the junction unmatched. The germline V gene has CDR1 LNHDA and CDR2 SQIVND (reference sequence). CDR3 region: CASRGQFNQPQHF. The CDR3 DNA is TGTGCCAGTAGGGGACAGTTCAATCAGCCCCAGCATTTT.

The chain recombines TRBV5-5 with TRBJ2-5; no reliable D call. This CDR3 has 14 residues. Trimming removed 4 bases at V and 2 bases at J, with 12 bases between. The germline gives CDR1 SGHKS, CDR2 YYEKEE (reference sequence). The CDR3 sequence is CASSHGPRQETQYF. For the CDR3, the DNA is TGTGCCAGCAGCCATGGACCGAGACAAGAGACCCAGTACTTC. Combining the CDR3 with reference TRBV5-5 and TRBJ2-5 gives the whole variable domain DAGVTQSPTHLIKTRGQQVTLRCSPISGHKSVSWYQQVLGQGPQFIFQYYEKEERGRGNFPDRFSARQFPNYSSELNVNALLLGDSALYLCASSHGPRQETQYFGPGTRLLVL.

The chain employs TRBV5-4 and TRBJ1-2; D is possibly TRBD1 (6 bases). This CDR3 region has 11 residues. Germline CDR1 reads SGHNT; CDR2 reads YYREEE (reference sequence). Between the trimmed V and J ends, which lost 6 bases and 7 bases, there was a span of 10 bases. The CDR3 coding sequence is TGTGCCAGCAAACAGGGTTTTGGCTACACCTTC. This gives the protein CASKQGFGYTF.